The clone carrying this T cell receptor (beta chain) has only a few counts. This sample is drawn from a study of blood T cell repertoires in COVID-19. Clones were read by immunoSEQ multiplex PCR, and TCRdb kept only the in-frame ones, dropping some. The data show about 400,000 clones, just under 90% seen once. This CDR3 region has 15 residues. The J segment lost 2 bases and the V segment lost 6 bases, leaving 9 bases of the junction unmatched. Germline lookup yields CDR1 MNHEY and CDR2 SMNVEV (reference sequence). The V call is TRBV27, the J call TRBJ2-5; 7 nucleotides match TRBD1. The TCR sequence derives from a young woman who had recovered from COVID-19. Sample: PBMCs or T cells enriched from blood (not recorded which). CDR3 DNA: TGTGCCAGCAGGATCCTGGGCAGGGGGCAAGAGACCCAGTACTTC. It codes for CASRILGRGQETQYF.